The clone carrying this T cell receptor (beta chain) was detected only once. The data derive from a study of blood T cell repertoires in COVID-19. Study-level information: The United States, Italy and Spain supplied acute and convalescent COVID-19 samples.

Using immunoSEQ multiplex PCR, the repertoire was profiled, and TCRdb retains in-frame clones only, with some absent. This table has 150,000 or so clones, roughly two thirds appearing once. The sequencing input was peripheral blood. The clonotype was recovered from an older woman with acute or convalescent COVID-19.

CDR3 sequence reads: CASSIQANEQFF. CDR3 bases: TGTGCCAGTAGTATTCAGGCCAATGAGCAGTTCTTC. The gene calls are TRBV19 and TRBJ2-1; no clear D. The CDR3 loop spans 12 amino acids. The germline V gene has CDR1 LNHDA and CDR2 SQIVND (reference sequence). V was pared by 3 bases and J by 6 bases, with 6 bases between.